A single sample is the source of the 27 T cell receptor beta chains below, sequenced in a study of early T cells in non-severe SARS-CoV-2 infection. TCRdb itself ran the 5' RACE reads through MiXCR, one entry per CDR3 protein. This sample has approximately 70,000 distinct CDR3 sequences, with 10% to 15% found just once. The starting material was whole blood, obtained at baseline. The receptor set was obtained from an adult who was a healthcare worker with PCR-confirmed SARS-CoV-2 infection or an uninfected control (not recorded which). The donor label of this sample is uncertain.

The CDR3 loop reads CASTGTAGETQYF. CDR3 bases: TGTGCCAGCACCGGGACAGCCGGAGAGACCCAGTACTTC. The chain joins TRBV11-2 to TRBJ2-5, with 7 bases that match TRBD1. Germline trimming cut 7 bases from V and 4 bases from J; bases unmatched to any gene: 6. Germline CDR1 and CDR2: SGHAT and FQNNGV. This CDR3 is built from 13 residues.

This clonotype was picked up a small number of times. This chain connects TRBV7-2 to TRBJ2-3; D not resolved. With 2 bases removed from V and 4 bases from J, the gap between germline ends came to 1 base. Germline CDR1 is SGHTA and CDR2 is FQGNSA. This CDR3 spans 11 amino acids. This CDR3 reads CASSLPDTQYF. The CDR3 nucleotides are TGTGCCAGCAGCTTACCAGATACGCAGTATTTT.

This clonotype came up many times. V and J are TRBV12-3 or TRBV12-4 and TRBJ2-3; D is ambiguous. V was shortened by 3 bases and J by 2 bases, with 9 bases between the two germline ends. CDR3 length: 14 residues. The chain's CDR3 is CASSFSVATDTQYF. CDR3 nucleotides: TGTGCCAGCAGTTTCTCAGTCGCCACAGATACGCAGTATTTT.

This clonotype was observed at least ten times. This CDR3 reads CASSPPLRGSANYGYTF. Here the CDR3 DNA reads TGTGCCAGCAGTCCCCCCCTACGGGGATCGGCTAACTATGGCTACACCTTC. The V call is TRBV12-3 or TRBV12-4, the J call TRBJ1-2; no clear D. With 5 bases removed from V and 0 bases from J, the gap between germline ends came to 19 bases. The CDR3 sequence is 17 residues long.

The chain combines TRBV12-2 with TRBJ2-3; the table calls TRBD1, which could not be checked here. TRBV12-2 is reported as a pseudogene. The CDR3 covers 17 residues. As DNA, the CDR3 is TGTGCAAGTCGCTACAGGGGGACACGACGTAGCACAGATACGCAGTATTTT. Its translation is CASRYRGTRRSTDTQYF.

This chain uses TRBV12-3 or TRBV12-4 with TRBJ2-5; no definite D call. The CDR3 covers 11 residues. Deletions cut 5 bases from V and 1 base from J, with 2 bases between. CDR3 protein: CASSGQETQYF. The CDR3 DNA sequence: TGTGCCAGCAGTGGCCAAGAGACCCAGTACTTC.

This chain joins TRBV7-2 and TRBJ2-2; D remains ambiguous. CDR1 SGHTA and CDR2 FQGNSA come from the germline V gene. There are 13 residues in the CDR3. With 6 bases removed from V and 4 bases from J, the gap between germline ends came to 9 bases. The CDR3 is CASREHITGELFF. In nucleotides, the CDR3 is TGTGCCAGCAGGGAACATATCACCGGGGAGCTGTTTTTT.

In nucleotides, the CDR3 is TGTGCCAGCAGCCTGGGAAGGGCCACTGAAGCTTTCTTT. As protein: CASSLGRATEAFF. This rearrangement joins TRBV3-1 to TRBJ1-1; D is unclear. V lost 4 bases, J lost 4 bases, and 10 bases lay in between. The CDR3 runs to 13 residues. The germline CDR1 and CDR2 sequences are LGHDT and YNNKEL (reference sequence). The variable domain in full, completed from reference TRBV3-1 and TRBJ1-1, reads DTAVSQTPKYLVTQMGNDKSIKCEQNLGHDTMYWYKQDSKKFLKIMFSYNNKELIINETVPNRFSPKSPDKAHLNLHINSLELGDSAVYFCASSLGRATEAFFGQGTRLTVV.

This sequence joins TRBV12-3 or TRBV12-4 and TRBJ2-7; 7 bases fit TRBD2. V dropped 4 bases and J dropped 4; count of bases not matched to a gene: 7. The CDR3 runs to 14 residues. Here the CDR3 reads CASSSLAETYEQYF. The CDR3 DNA reads as TGTGCCAGCAGTTCCCTAGCGGAGACTTACGAGCAGTACTTC.

The table lists this clonotype with a few counts. The chain has TRBV7-9 and TRBJ1-1; D not resolved. In germline, CDR1 is SEHNR, CDR2 FQNEAQ (reference sequence). Trimming left V 4 bases short and J 7 bases short, with 10 bases between. There are 12 residues in the CDR3. The CDR3 region is CASSSLSDEAFF. CDR3 bases: TGTGCCAGCAGCTCGCTGTCAGATGAAGCTTTCTTT.

The table lists this clonotype with many counts. The rearrangement uses TRBV5-1 and TRBJ2-2, with unresolved D. Looked up from germline, CDR1 is SGHRS and CDR2 is YFSETQ. V lost 2 bases and J 2 bases, leaving 4 bases between the germline ends. The CDR3 is made up of 13 amino acids. The CDR3 region has the DNA TGCGCCAGCAGCTTTTATAACACCGGGGAGCTGTTTTTT. This gives the protein CASSFYNTGELFF.

This chain links TRBV11-2 with TRBJ2-2, with 7 bases identical to TRBD1. J was trimmed by 1 base and V by 5 bases; bases with no gene match: 4. The V gene's germline CDR1 is SGHAT and CDR2 FQNNGV. This CDR3 has 15 residues. The CDR3 DNA reads TGTGCCAGCAGCATCAGGGGGATGAACACCGGGGAGCTGTTTTTT. Translation gives CASSIRGMNTGELFF.

This sequence joins TRBV5-6 and TRBJ1-2, with D possibly being TRBD1 (6 bases). Germline lookup yields CDR1 SGHDT and CDR2 YYEEEE. The CDR3 length is 14 residues. V lost 0 bases and J 2 bases, leaving 8 bases between the germline ends. The chain's CDR3 is CASSLADRNYGYTF. CDR3 in DNA: TGTGCCAGCAGCTTGGCAGACAGGAACTATGGCTACACCTTC.

This clonotype was detected many times. The chain uses TRBV7-2 and TRBJ1-2; no definite D call. The CDR3 consists of 13 residues. With 3 bases removed from V and 4 bases from J, the gap between germline ends came to 9 bases. CDR1 is SGHTA, CDR2 FQGNSA, per germline. CDR3 amino acids: CASSLRGIYGYTF. As DNA, the CDR3 is TGTGCCAGCAGCTTGAGAGGGATCTATGGCTACACCTTC.

Many counts were recorded for this clonotype. This chain links TRBV5-6 with TRBJ2-2; 7 bases fit TRBD2. Looked up from germline, CDR1 is SGHDT and CDR2 is YYEEEE. The CDR3 loop spans 16 amino acids. J lost 2 bases, V lost 1 base, and 5 bases had no gene match. Here the CDR3 reads CASSLYGLGNTGELFF. The CDR3 nucleotides are TGTGCCAGCAGCTTGTATGGACTAGGAAACACCGGGGAGCTGTTTTTT.

There are a few counts of this clonotype. The chain couples TRBV5-1 to TRBJ1-4; 7 bases line up with TRBD1. J lost 2 bases, V lost 3 bases, and 1 base had no gene match. CDR3 length equals 14 residues. The germline V gene encodes CDR1 SGHRS and CDR2 YFSETQ. The CDR3 DNA reads as TGCGCCAGCAGCTCGGGACAGACTAATGAAAAACTGTTTTTT. Translated: CASSSGQTNEKLFF.

V gene TRBV12-3 or TRBV12-4 combines with J gene TRBJ1-2; D is ambiguous. This CDR3 region has 14 residues. V dropped 3 bases and J dropped 5 bases, with 13 bases sitting between them. CDR3 residues: CASSFYALGYGYTF. CDR3 nucleotide sequence: TGTGCCAGCAGTTTTTACGCGTTAGGTTATGGCTACACCTTC.

This clonotype was observed at least ten times. V is TRBV10-3 and J is TRBJ1-2, with 8 bases matching TRBD1. Germline CDR1 reads ENHRY; CDR2 reads SYGVKD. The V and J ends lost 4 bases and 6 bases, in that order; junction bases with no gene match: 4. The CDR3 runs 13 residues. Written as DNA, the CDR3 is TGTGCCATCAGTGCATCAGGGGGCGATGGCTACACCTTC. Amino acids: CAISASGGDGYTF.

Ten or more counts support this clonotype. Germline is not matched at one junction end, which may reflect a read error. The rearrangement links TRBV10-3 to TRBJ2-5, with D perhaps matching TRBD1 (5 bases). Germline V gene sequence: CDR1 ENHRY, CDR2 SYGVKD. CDR3 length: 12 amino acids. CDR3: CAISEGGATKNF. CDR3 nucleotide sequence: TGTGCCATCAGTGAAGGTGGGGCGACGAAGAACTTC.

This clonotype was detected ten times or more. CDR3 in DNA: TGTGCCAGCAGCCCGTCGGGGCAGAACTATGGCTACACCTTC. It encodes CASSPSGQNYGYTF. J is TRBJ1-2 and V is TRBV7-3; weak D call: TRBD1 (5 bases). The CDR3 is 14 amino acids. The V gene's germline CDR1 is SGHTA and CDR2 FQGTGA. V lost 5 bases and J 2 bases, leaving 12 bases between the germline ends.

This clonotype was observed many times. V is TRBV11-2 and J is TRBJ1-2; D unclear. Germline values: CDR1 SGHAT, CDR2 FQNNGV. V dropped 5 bases and J dropped 4 bases, with 14 bases sitting between them. This CDR3 is built from 14 residues. In nucleotides, the CDR3 is TGTGCCAGCAGCCCTCTTGGGTACGGCTATGGCTACACCTTC. It specifies CASSPLGYGYGYTF. Full variable domain (missing parts from reference TRBV11-2 and TRBJ1-2): EAGVAQSPRYKIIEKRQSVAFWCNPISGHATLYWYQQILGQGPKLLIQFQNNGVVDDSQLPKDRFSAERLKGVDSTLKIQPAKLEDSAVYLCASSPLGYGYGYTFGSGTRLTVV.

The genes are TRBV5-6 and TRBJ2-1; TRBD1 matches 8 bases. The CDR3 covers 16 residues. The trim removed 0 bases at V and 3 bases at J, leaving 5 bases unmatched. CDR1 is SGHDT and CDR2 is YYEEEE in the germline V gene. The CDR3, as DNA: TGTGCCAGCAGCTTGGGTCGGACAGGGATCTACAATGAGCAGTTCTTC. It is translated as CASSLGRTGIYNEQFF.

There are many counts of this clonotype. The genes are TRBV20-1 and TRBJ2-7, with 8 nucleotides matching TRBD2. CDR3 size: 13 residues. Looked up from germline, CDR1 is DFQATT and CDR2 is SNEGSKA (reference sequence). J lost 11 bases, V lost 1 base, and 10 bases had no gene match. The CDR3 loop reads CSARAPSGSPEYF. The CDR3 DNA reads TGCAGTGCTAGAGCCCCTAGCGGGTCCCCAGAGTACTTC.

The chain uses TRBV7-6 and TRBJ2-5; no firm D call. The ends were cut back, 5 bases at V and 1 base at J, with 8 bases in the middle. Per germline, CDR1 SGHVS and CDR2 FNYEAQ. CDR3 length equals 13 residues. The CDR3 spells CASSQTVQETQYF. The DNA of the CDR3 is TGTGCCAGCAGCCAGACTGTCCAAGAGACCCAGTACTTC.

The chain carries TRBV18 and TRBJ2-5; no definite D call. The V end lost 0 bases, the J end lost 3 bases, and 14 bases lay between the germline ends. Germline V lookup: CDR1 KGHSH, CDR2 LQKENI. The CDR3 loop spans 16 amino acids. The CDR3 spells CASSPPNPAEKETQYF. The CDR3 bases are TGTGCCAGCTCACCACCTAATCCCGCGGAGAAAGAGACCCAGTACTTC. Looking up the rest from reference TRBV18 and TRBJ2-5 gives the full variable domain: NAGVMQNPRHLVRRRGQEARLRCSPMKGHSHVYWYRQLPEEGLKFMVYLQKENIIDESGMPKERFSAEFPKEGPSILRIQQVVRGDSAAYFCASSPPNPAEKETQYFGPGTRLLVL.

In its sample, this clonotype was seen many times. The V gene is TRBV12-3 or TRBV12-4, the J gene TRBJ1-6, with D tentatively TRBD1 (6 bases). The germline V and J ends were trimmed by 3 bases and 13 bases, with 16 bases remaining between them. The CDR3 runs 14 residues. The DNA of the CDR3 is TGTGCCAGCAGTTTTGGGCAGGGGACGGGGCCCCTCCACTTT. It translates to CASSFGQGTGPLHF.

Ten or more counts support this clonotype. This chain uses TRBV25-1 with TRBJ1-3, with a possible D match to TRBD1 (5 bases). This CDR3 contains 16 residues. Trimming stripped 1 base from V and 4 bases from J, with 14 bases between. In germline, CDR1 is MGHDK, CDR2 SYGVNS. The CDR3 is CASSESQGYWGNTIYF. In nucleotides, the CDR3 is TGTGCCAGCAGTGAATCCCAGGGATATTGGGGAAACACCATATATTTT.